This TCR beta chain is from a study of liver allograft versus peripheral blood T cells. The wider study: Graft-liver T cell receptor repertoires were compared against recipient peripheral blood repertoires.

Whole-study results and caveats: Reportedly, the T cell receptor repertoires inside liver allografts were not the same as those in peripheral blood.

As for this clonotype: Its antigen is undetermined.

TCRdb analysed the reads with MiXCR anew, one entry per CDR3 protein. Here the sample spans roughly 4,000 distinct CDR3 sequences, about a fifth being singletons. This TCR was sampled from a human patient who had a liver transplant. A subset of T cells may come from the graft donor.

CDR3 in amino acids: CASSPDRVTDTQYF. CDR3 DNA: TGTGCCAGCAGCCCGGACAGGGTTACAGATACGCAGTATTTT. This chain links TRBV27 with TRBJ2-3; 8 nucleotides match TRBD1. After removal of 6 bases from V and 3 bases from J, the junction contained 5 bases not matched to a gene. This CDR3 region has 14 residues. CDR1 and CDR2 from the germline V gene are MNHEY and SMNVEV (reference sequence).